This T cell receptor beta chain was captured by sequencing in a study of T cell clonotyping in hematopoietic cell transplantation. The method was immunoSEQ multiplex PCR; TCRdb's version includes in-frame clones alone and lacks a portion of them. The profile covers more than 70,000 clones, with roughly 95% appearing a single time and 1.5% to 2% taken by the ten largest. The sample's time point: recipient sample about 28 days before transplant, after cytoreduction. This clonotype was sampled from a woman aged 45-59 years with acute myeloid leukemia. Some clones in this sample may be carry-over from other donors' samples. This specimen consisted of peripheral blood mononuclear cells, obtained before stem cell transplant.

The CDR3 DNA follows: TGCGCCAGCAGCTCAGCAGGAAAAGAGACCCAGTACTTC. This gives the protein CASSSAGKETQYF. This chain uses TRBV5-1 with TRBJ2-5, with unresolved D. Trimming stripped 3 bases from V and 3 bases from J, with 9 bases between. Germline-derived CDR1 and CDR2 are SGHRS and YFSETQ. This CDR3 contains 13 residues.